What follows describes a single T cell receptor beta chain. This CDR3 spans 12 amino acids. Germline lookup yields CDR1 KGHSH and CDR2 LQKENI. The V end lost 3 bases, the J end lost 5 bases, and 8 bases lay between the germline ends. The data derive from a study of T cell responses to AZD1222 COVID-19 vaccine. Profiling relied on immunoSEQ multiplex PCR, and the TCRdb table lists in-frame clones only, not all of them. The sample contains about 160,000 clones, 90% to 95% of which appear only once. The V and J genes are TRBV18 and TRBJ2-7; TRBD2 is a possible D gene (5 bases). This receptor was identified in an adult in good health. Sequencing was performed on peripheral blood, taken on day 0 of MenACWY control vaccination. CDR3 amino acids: CASSPTGNEQYF. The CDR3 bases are TGTGCCAGCTCACCGACGGGGAACGAGCAGTACTTC.